This TCR beta chain was observed in a study of blood T cell repertoires in COVID-19. Across the study: From T cells, B-cell-depleted T cells, or PBMCs came the material, which was cDNA or gDNA.

While infection was still active, Seattle patients were enrolled and then followed longitudinally. Per the authors' pipeline: How many nucleated cells were present was estimated from reference gene primer amplification. Repertoires were generated with immunoSEQ multiplex PCR, while TCRdb's copy carries only in-frame clones and drops some. D and trimming were read from the DNA, whereas the V and J calls and clone size are those reported in that table. The sample consists of 400,000 to 450,000 clones, about 87% of them appearing once. Between the trimmed V and J ends, which lost 11 bases and 8 bases, there was a span of 18 bases. The length of the CDR3 is 13 residues.

This TCR was sampled from a man aged 18 to 30 with COVID-19, enrolled during active disease. The rearrangement links TRBV6-7 to TRBJ1-4; D possibly corresponds to TRBD1 (6 bases). TRBV6-7 is an open reading frame, and its role is uncertain. Sequenced material: peripheral blood. CDR3 region: CALTPGTLEKLFF. The CDR3 DNA reads as TGTGCCCTCACCCCCGGGACATTAGAAAAACTGTTTTTT.